This T cell receptor (beta chain) was recovered during a study of regulatory T cells in long-lasting Graves disease. Study-wide findings and caveats: Persistent Graves' patients showed a TCR diversity that was lower than that of newly diagnosed ones.

The TCR beta library used iRepertoire HTBI primers with Arm-PCR amplification of CDR3. TCRdb redid the calling of the multiplex PCR reads with MiXCR, one entry per CDR3 protein. The sample lists around 450,000 distinct CDR3 sequences, under 15% occurring once. After removal of 5 bases from V and 0 bases from J, the junction contained 5 bases not matched to a gene. The CDR3 covers 16 residues. CDR1 is SGHDT and CDR2 is YYEEEE in the germline V gene. This clonotype showed up many times. Its matching antigen is unknown. Regarding time point: newly diagnosed GD, antithyroid drugs for less than 3 months. PBMC RNA served as the TCR library source. This sample was also put to use in a study of T cells in Graves' hyperthyroidism and ophthalmopathy.

The sequencing used peripheral blood mononuclear cells (PBMCs), collected at new diagnosis, from a patient treated with antithyroid drugs. The gene calls are TRBV5-6 and TRBJ2-7, with 13 bases fitting TRBD2. The receptor comes from a woman aged 30 to 39 with Graves disease. The CDR3 here is CASRPGLAGYSYEQYF. The CDR3 coding sequence is TGTGCCAGCAGACCGGGACTAGCGGGATACTCCTACGAGCAGTACTTC.